One sample yielded the 6 T cell receptor beta chains listed below, sequenced in a study of early T cells in non-severe SARS-CoV-2 infection. TCRdb re-derived calls from the 5' RACE reads in MiXCR, one entry per CDR3 protein. The sample yields 33,000 or so distinct CDR3 sequences, 5% to 6% seen once. The sample was whole blood. The receptor source for this set is an adult who was a healthcare worker with PCR-confirmed SARS-CoV-2 infection or an uninfected control (not recorded which).

Many counts were recorded for this clonotype. The chain recombines TRBV6-6 with TRBJ1-5, with 9 bases that match TRBD1. The V gene's germline CDR1 is MNHNY and CDR2 SVGAGI (reference sequence). This CDR3 contains 15 residues. J gave up 1 base and V 7 bases, and 5 bases lay outside the gene matches. The CDR3 reads CASIPGTGSNQPQHF. CDR3 sequence (DNA): TGTGCCAGCATTCCCGGGACAGGGAGCAATCAGCCCCAGCATTTT.

This clonotype was recorded many times. This rearrangement joins TRBV5-1 to TRBJ2-7; no clear D. Trimming pared 0 bases from V and 3 bases from J, leaving 19 bases between. The CDR3 covers 17 residues. The germline V gene has CDR1 SGHRS and CDR2 YFSETQ. The CDR3 DNA is TGCGCCAGCAGCTTGGAGGGTCCGACCTTGGGGTACTACGAGCAGTACTTC. Translated, it gives CASSLEGPTLGYYEQYF.

The rearrangement links TRBV5-6 to TRBJ1-5; D may be TRBD1 (6 bases). Looked up from germline, CDR1 is SGHDT and CDR2 is YYEEEE. This CDR3 region has 14 residues. Trimming stripped 3 bases from V and 6 bases from J, with 13 bases between. CDR3: CASSSWTAGQPQHF. The CDR3 bases are TGTGCCAGCAGCTCCTGGACAGCAGGTCAGCCCCAGCATTTT.

V usage is TRBV20-1 and J usage is TRBJ2-3, with D perhaps matching TRBD1 (5 bases). Trimming removed 5 bases at V and 2 bases at J, with 14 bases between. CDR3 length equals 14 residues. The germline CDR1 and CDR2 sequences are DFQATT and SNEGSKA (reference sequence). This chain's CDR3 is CSAPPGQLTDTQYF. The CDR3 DNA reads TGCAGTGCTCCCCCAGGGCAGCTCACAGATACGCAGTATTTT.

This clonotype was seen at least ten times. The chain carries TRBV7-2 and TRBJ2-5; D is ambiguous. This CDR3 spans 11 amino acids. The germline gives CDR1 SGHTA, CDR2 FQGNSA. V was shortened by 3 bases and J by 5 bases, with 4 bases between the two germline ends. CDR3: CASSFIETQYF. CDR3 DNA sequence: TGTGCCAGCAGCTTTATTGAGACCCAGTACTTC.

This clonotype was seen many times. The gene calls are TRBV10-3 and TRBJ1-1; TRBD1 aligns across 7 bases. This CDR3 is built from 16 residues. The germline V gene has CDR1 ENHRY and CDR2 SYGVKD. V trimming: 4 bases; J trimming: 5 bases; junction bases outside the gene matches: 13. The chain's CDR3 is CAISAQTGRISTEAFF. Written as DNA, the CDR3 is TGTGCCATCAGTGCACAGACAGGGAGAATCTCAACTGAAGCTTTCTTT.